This T cell receptor beta chain is drawn from a study of spatial heterogeneity in lung cancer. A unique molecular identifier was carried by every single TCR cDNA molecule. TCRdb independently ran MiXCR on the 5' RACE reads; one entry per CDR3 protein. This repertoire shows 85,000 to 100,000 distinct CDR3 sequences, less than 15% found once; its top ten account for over 40%. With 5 bases clipped from V and 5 bases from J, the junction kept 10 bases outside the gene matches. This CDR3 is built from 17 residues. The germline CDR1 and CDR2 sequences are LNHDA and SQIVND (reference sequence). This sample's time point: sample taken at primary tumor resection.

The sample here was PBMCs, taken at surgery. This receptor was taken from a male donor with early-stage non-small cell lung cancer. The V gene is TRBV19, the J gene TRBJ2-2, with TRBD2 matching over 11 bases. CDR3 protein: CASSSSIRTSGTGELFF. The DNA of the CDR3 is TGTGCCAGTAGTTCAAGTATTAGGACTAGCGGGACCGGGGAGCTGTTTTTT.